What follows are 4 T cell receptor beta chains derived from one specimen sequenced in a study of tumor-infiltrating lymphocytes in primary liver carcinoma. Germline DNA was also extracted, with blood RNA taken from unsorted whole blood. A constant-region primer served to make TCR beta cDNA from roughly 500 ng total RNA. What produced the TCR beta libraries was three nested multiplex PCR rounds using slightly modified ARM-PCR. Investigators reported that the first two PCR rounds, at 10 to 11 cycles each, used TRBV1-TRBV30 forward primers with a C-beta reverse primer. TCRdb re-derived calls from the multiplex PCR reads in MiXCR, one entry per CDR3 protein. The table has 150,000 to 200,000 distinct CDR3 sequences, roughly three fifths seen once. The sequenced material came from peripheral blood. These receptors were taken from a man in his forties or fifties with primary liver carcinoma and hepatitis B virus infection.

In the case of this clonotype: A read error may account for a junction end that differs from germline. CDR3 loop: CASSLESGRGRQDRQYF. The CDR3 nucleotides are TGTGCCAGCAGCTTAGAGAGCGGGAGGGGCCGTCAAGATAGGCAGTATTTC. The chain has TRBV11-2 and TRBJ2-3, with 10 positions matching TRBD2. Per the germline V gene, CDR1 is SGHAT and CDR2 is FQNNGV. This CDR3 comprises 17 residues.

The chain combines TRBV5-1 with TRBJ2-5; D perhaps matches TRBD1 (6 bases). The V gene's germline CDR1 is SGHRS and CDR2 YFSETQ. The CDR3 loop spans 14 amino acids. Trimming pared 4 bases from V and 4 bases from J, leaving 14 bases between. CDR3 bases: TGCGCCAGCAGCCCAACAGGGATTGGAGAGACCCAGTACTTC. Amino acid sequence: CASSPTGIGETQYF.

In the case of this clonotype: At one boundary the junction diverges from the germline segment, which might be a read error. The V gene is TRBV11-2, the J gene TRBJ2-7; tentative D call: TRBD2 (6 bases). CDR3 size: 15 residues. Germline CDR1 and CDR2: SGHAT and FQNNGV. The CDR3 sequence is CTSTLTPGDSYEHYF. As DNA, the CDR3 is TGTACCAGCACCCTTACCCCCGGGGACTCTTACGAGCACTACTTC.

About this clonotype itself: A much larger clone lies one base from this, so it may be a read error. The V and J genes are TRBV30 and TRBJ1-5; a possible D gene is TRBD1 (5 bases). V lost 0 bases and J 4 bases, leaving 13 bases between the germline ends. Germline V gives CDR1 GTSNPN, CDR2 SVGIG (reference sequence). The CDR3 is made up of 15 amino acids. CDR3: CAWSVHGGENQPQHF. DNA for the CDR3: TGTGCCTGGAGTGTACATGGAGGGGAAAATCAGCCCCAGCATTTT.